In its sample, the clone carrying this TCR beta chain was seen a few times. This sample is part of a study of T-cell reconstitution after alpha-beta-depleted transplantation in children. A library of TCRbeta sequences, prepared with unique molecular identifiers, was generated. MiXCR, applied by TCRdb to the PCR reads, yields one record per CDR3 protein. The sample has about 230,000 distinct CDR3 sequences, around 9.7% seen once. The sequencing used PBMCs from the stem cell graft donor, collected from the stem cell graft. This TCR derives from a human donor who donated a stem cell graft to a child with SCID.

The CDR3 DNA reads as TGCGCCAGCAGCCAAGTACCACTTTTGGGCACAGATACGCAGTATTTT. Protein product: CASSQVPLLGTDTQYF. This chain uses TRBV4-1 with TRBJ2-3; no definite D call. The V end was cut by 1 base, the J end by 1 base, with 12 bases between. The germline CDR1 and CDR2 sequences are MGHRA and YSYEKL. This CDR3 spans 16 amino acids.